These 15 T cell receptor beta chains were all obtained from the same sample, sequenced in a study of T cell responses to AZD1222 COVID-19 vaccine. TCRdb's table, derived via immunoSEQ multiplex PCR, lists solely in-frame clones and lacks some. The repertoire holds around 200,000 clones, with 85% to 95% as singletons. The specimen comprised peripheral blood, sampled 28 days after the second AZD1222 dose. The receptors come from an adult who received the AZD1222 COVID-19 vaccine.

The chain has TRBV19 and TRBJ1-1, with TRBD1 as a possible D gene (5 bases). This CDR3 has 14 amino acids. Germline CDR1 LNHDA, CDR2 SQIVND (reference sequence). V gave up 7 bases and J gave up 0 bases, with 12 bases separating them. DNA for the CDR3: TGTGCCAGTACCCAGACAGTCATGAACACTGAAGCTTTCTTT. Its protein is CASTQTVMNTEAFF. The entire variable domain, with the rest obtained from reference TRBV19 and TRBJ1-1, is as follows: DGGITQSPKYLFRKEGQNVTLSCEQNLNHDAMYWYRQDPGQGLRLIYYSQIVNDFQKGDIAEGYSVSREKKESFPLTVTSAQKNPTAFYLCASTQTVMNTEAFFGQGTRLTVV.

There are a few counts of this clone. The chain uses TRBV5-1 and TRBJ1-4, with D unclear. CDR1 is SGHRS, CDR2 YFSETQ, per germline. This CDR3 contains 15 residues. V lost 0 bases, J lost 8 bases, and 14 bases lay in between. Written as DNA, the CDR3 is TGCGCCAGCAGCTTGGAGGGTACGGTAGGCGAAAAACTGTTTTTT. The encoded protein is CASSLEGTVGEKLFF.

V and J are TRBV6-5 and TRBJ2-1, with 7 bases that match TRBD2. Germline values: CDR1 MNHEY, CDR2 SVGAGI. The junction had 2 bases not matched to a gene; V was cut back by 6 bases and J by 0 bases. The CDR3 runs to 14 residues. The CDR3 DNA is TGTGCCAGCAGGAGCGGGGCCTCCTACAATGAGCAGTTCTTC. Encoded protein: CASRSGASYNEQFF.

V is TRBV27 and J is TRBJ2-7; the D gene is possibly TRBD1 (6 bases). The germline gives CDR1 MNHEY, CDR2 SMNVEV (reference sequence). CDR3 length: 15 residues. V shed 3 bases and J shed 6 bases, with 18 bases lying between them. The CDR3 nucleotides read TGTGCCAGCAGTTTTCCGGGACACCCGGTCGGCGAGCAGTACTTC. Protein product: CASSFPGHPVGEQYF.

The rearrangement links TRBV7-3 to TRBJ2-3; D not resolved. The length of the CDR3 is 13 residues. Germline loops: CDR1 SGHTA, CDR2 FQGTGA. Trimming cost V 5 bases and J 7 bases, with 13 bases left between them. CDR3 sequence (DNA): TGTGCCAGCAGCCTCTCCCCCGGGTATACGCAGTATTTT. It specifies CASSLSPGYTQYF.

The rearrangement joins TRBV6-4 to TRBJ2-7; no clear D gene. Looked up from germline, CDR1 is MRHNA and CDR2 is SNTAGT. The CDR3 covers 10 residues. V dropped 7 bases and J dropped 6 bases, with 7 bases sitting between them. CDR3 sequence reads: CASKKPEQYF. CDR3 in DNA: TGTGCCAGCAAAAAACCCGAGCAGTACTTC.

The chain carries TRBV11-3 and TRBJ1-3, with D uncertain. The length of the CDR3 is 14 residues. The germline V gene has CDR1 SGHNT and CDR2 YENEEA. Trimming stripped 3 bases from V and 2 bases from J, with 8 bases between. This chain's CDR3 is CASSLMLPGNTIYF. DNA for the CDR3: TGTGCCAGCAGCTTGATGTTACCTGGAAACACCATATATTTT.

This chain uses TRBV28 with TRBJ2-2, with a tentative D call TRBD2 (6 bases). The CDR3 consists of 16 residues. Germline V lookup: CDR1 MDHEN, CDR2 SYDVKM. V lost 4 bases and J 7 bases, leaving 19 bases between the germline ends. CDR3 DNA: TGTGCCAGCAGTTCCCCATCCCCGGCGGAGGGCGGGGAGCTGTTTTTT. This gives the protein CASSSPSPAEGGELFF.

The chain links TRBV7-2 to TRBJ1-2; 7 nucleotides line up with TRBD1. The CDR3 extends over 15 amino acids. The germline CDR1 and CDR2 sequences are SGHTA and FQGNSA. The V and J ends lost 5 bases and 8 bases, in that order; junction bases with no gene match: 14. DNA for the CDR3: TGTGCCAGCAGCACCCTGACAGGGCCTATTAAGGGCTACACCTTC. It translates to CASSTLTGPIKGYTF.

The chain uses TRBV27 and TRBJ2-4; 11 bases are shared with TRBD2. This CDR3 has 16 amino acids. Germline CDR1 is MNHEY and CDR2 is SMNVEV (reference sequence). With 5 bases clipped from V and 9 bases from J, the junction kept 12 bases outside the gene matches. The CDR3: CASSPWSSGRVSIQYF. The DNA for the CDR3 is TGTGCCAGCAGTCCCTGGAGTAGCGGGAGGGTGAGCATTCAGTACTTC.

V is TRBV5-1 and J is TRBJ2-1, with 13 bases matching TRBD2. Per germline, CDR1 SGHRS and CDR2 YFSETQ. Germline trimming cut 1 base from V and 8 bases from J; bases unmatched to any gene: 6. CDR3 size: 16 residues. The CDR3 DNA sequence: TGCGCCAGCAGCTTGTTAGGGACTAGCGGGATACATGAGCAGTTCTTC. It codes for CASSLLGTSGIHEQFF.

This chain connects TRBV3-1 (or the pseudogene TRBV3-2) to TRBJ2-1, with D unresolved. The CDR3 is 11 residues long. Germline V gene data show CDR1 as LGHDT and CDR2 as YNNKEL (reference sequence). The germline V and J ends were trimmed by 3 bases and 4 bases, with 1 base remaining between them. The CDR3, as DNA: TGTGCCAGCAGCCATTACAATGAGCAGTTCTTC. It yields the protein CASSHYNEQFF.

The V call is TRBV4-1, the J call TRBJ2-1, with 9 positions matching TRBD2. V lost 0 bases to trimming and J lost 7 bases; unmatched junction nucleotides: 10. CDR3 length: 17 residues. Germline-derived CDR1 and CDR2 are MGHRA and YSYEKL. CDR3: CASSQDSAGGPQNEQFF. CDR3 bases: TGCGCCAGCAGCCAAGATAGCGCGGGAGGGCCCCAGAATGAGCAGTTCTTC.

This clone has just a few counts. The gene calls are TRBV27 and TRBJ2-7; D might be TRBD1 (6 bases). Germline loops: CDR1 MNHEY, CDR2 SMNVEV (reference sequence). V lost 8 bases and J 0 bases, leaving 11 bases between the germline ends. The CDR3 contains 13 residues. CDR3 sequence (DNA): TGTGCCAGCCAAGGACAGCTCTCCTACGAGCAGTACTTC. Residues: CASQGQLSYEQYF.

The chain carries TRBV7-3 and TRBJ1-2; weak D call: TRBD1 (5 bases). V shed 6 bases and J shed 7 bases, with 21 bases lying between them. Germline V gene sequence: CDR1 SGHTA, CDR2 FQGTGA. The CDR3 length is 15 residues. The chain's CDR3 is CASRIKLGRVGGYTF. DNA of the CDR3: TGTGCCAGCAGAATCAAATTAGGCAGGGTGGGTGGCTACACCTTC.